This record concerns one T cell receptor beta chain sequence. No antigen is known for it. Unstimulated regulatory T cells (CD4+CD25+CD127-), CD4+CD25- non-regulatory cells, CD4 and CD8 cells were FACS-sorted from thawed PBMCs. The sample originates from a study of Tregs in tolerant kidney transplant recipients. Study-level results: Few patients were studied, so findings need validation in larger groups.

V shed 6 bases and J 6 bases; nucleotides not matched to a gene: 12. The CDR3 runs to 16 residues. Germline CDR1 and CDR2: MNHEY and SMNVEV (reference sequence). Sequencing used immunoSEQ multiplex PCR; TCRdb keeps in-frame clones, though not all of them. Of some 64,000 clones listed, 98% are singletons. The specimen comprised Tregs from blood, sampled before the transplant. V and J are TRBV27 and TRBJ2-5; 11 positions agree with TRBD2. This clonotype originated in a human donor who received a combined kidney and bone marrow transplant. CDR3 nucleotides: TGTGCCAGCAGCCAGGGCGTTAGCGGGGGGGCCCAGACCCAGTACTTC. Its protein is CASSQGVSGGAQTQYF.